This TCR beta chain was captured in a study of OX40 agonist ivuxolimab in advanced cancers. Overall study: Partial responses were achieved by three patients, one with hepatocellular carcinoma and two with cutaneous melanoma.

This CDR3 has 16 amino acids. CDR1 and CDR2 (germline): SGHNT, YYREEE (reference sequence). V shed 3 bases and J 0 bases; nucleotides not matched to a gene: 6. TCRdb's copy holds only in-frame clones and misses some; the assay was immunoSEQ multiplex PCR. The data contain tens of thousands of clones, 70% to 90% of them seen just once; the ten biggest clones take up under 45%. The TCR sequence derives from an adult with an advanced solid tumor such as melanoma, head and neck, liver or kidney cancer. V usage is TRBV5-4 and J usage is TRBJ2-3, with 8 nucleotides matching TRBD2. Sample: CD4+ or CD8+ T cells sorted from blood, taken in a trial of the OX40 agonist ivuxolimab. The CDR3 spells CASSSGGAFSTDTQYF. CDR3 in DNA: TGTGCCAGCAGCTCCGGGGGGGCCTTTAGCACAGATACGCAGTATTTT.